Following are 5 T cell receptor beta chains from one sample sequenced in a study of blood T cell repertoires in COVID-19. The protocol was immunoSEQ multiplex PCR, while the TCRdb copy is restricted to in-frame clones and leaves out a portion. The sample lists some 130,000 clones, about 89% occurring once. Sequenced material: peripheral blood. These receptors originate from a man in his 60s with active or convalescent COVID-19.

V gene TRBV14 combines with J gene TRBJ1-6; 7 bases are a match to TRBD1. The CDR3 extends over 16 amino acids. The V and J ends lost 3 bases and 10 bases, in that order; junction bases with no gene match: 12. CDR1 is SGHDN and CDR2 is FVKESK in the germline V gene. CDR3 nucleotides: TGTGCCAGCAGCCAGAGCCGGACAGGAGGAGGGTCACCCCTCCACTTT. It encodes CASSQSRTGGGSPLHF.

This rearrangement joins TRBV7-2 to TRBJ2-5; 9 bases map to TRBD2. The CDR3 runs to 16 residues. The germline V gene encodes CDR1 SGHTA and CDR2 FQGNSA. V dropped 1 base and J dropped 1; count of bases not matched to a gene: 4. DNA of the CDR3: TGTGCCAGCAGCTTAGGACTAGCGGCCTCCCAAGAGACCCAGTACTTC. Translating gives CASSLGLAASQETQYF.

Here the CDR3 DNA reads TGTGCCAGCAGTGAAAGGGGGCTGCAACAGCCCCAGCATTTT. Translation: CASSERGLQQPQHF. This chain links TRBV2 with TRBJ1-5; 7 bases agree with TRBD1. In germline, CDR1 is SNHLY, CDR2 FYNNEI. V lost 2 bases and J lost 7; bases outside the gene matches: 5. This CDR3 has 14 residues.

The V call is TRBV27, the J call TRBJ2-2; tentative D call: TRBD2 (7 bases). The CDR3 is made up of 17 amino acids. V dropped 0 bases and J dropped 6 bases, with 17 bases sitting between them. The germline CDR1 and CDR2 sequences are MNHEY and SMNVEV (reference sequence). This chain's CDR3 is CASSLSRGGGRSGELFF. CDR3 coding DNA: TGTGCCAGCAGTTTATCGAGGGGGGGCGGTCGATCCGGGGAGCTGTTTTTT.

The chain joins TRBV20-1 to TRBJ2-5, with D perhaps matching TRBD1 (6 bases). The CDR3 covers 11 residues. From germline, CDR1 is DFQATT and CDR2 SNEGSKA (reference sequence). V was shortened by 5 bases and J by 13 bases, with 17 bases between the two germline ends. Written as DNA, the CDR3 is TGCAGTGCTCTTACAGGGAGTGCATCGTACTTC. Translating it yields CSALTGSASYF.